The source of this T cell receptor (beta chain) is a study of regulatory T cells in long-lasting Graves disease. CDR3-region Arm-PCR and iRepertoire HTBI primers produced the TCR beta libraries. Each CDR3 protein gets one entry after TCRdb re-called the multiplex PCR reads with MiXCR. The table records roughly 610,000 distinct CDR3 sequences, about 16% of them present only once. This clonotype was detected a few times. The time point denotes: newly diagnosed GD, antithyroid drugs for less than 3 months. From PBMCs, RNA was extracted and then used to make the TCR library. CDR1 and CDR2 (germline): MDHEN, SYDVKM. The CDR3 has 14 amino acids. Between the trimmed V and J ends, which lost 8 bases and 4 bases, there was a span of 17 bases. These data were likewise used in another study, on T cells in Graves' hyperthyroidism and ophthalmopathy. In that study: The primer set for the first-round RT-PCR of the TCR CDR3 was HTBI.

Sequencing used peripheral blood mononuclear cells (PBMCs), obtained at new diagnosis, from a patient treated with antithyroid drugs. The chain carries TRBV28 and TRBJ1-1, with TRBD1 as a possible D gene (5 bases). The sequence was collected from a woman in her twenties or thirties with Graves disease. CDR3 protein: CASPPPGRSTEAFF. Written as DNA, the CDR3 is TGTGCCAGCCCCCCCCCGGGACGTTCCACTGAAGCTTTCTTT.